This paragraph covers one TCR beta chain sequence. The antigen remains unidentified. The sample is drawn from a study of shared clonotypes between healthy human individuals. Study at large: CD4 naive cells filled three plates per donor, CD4 memory three, CD8 naive two and CD8 memory one. Findings and caveats of the study: Some naive CD4 clonotypes, roughly 4.7%, turned up in common across a few donors. Naive subsets typically showed greater estimated richness than memory subsets.

Some clones are missing from TCRdb's copy, which holds only in-frame ones; the method was immunoSEQ multiplex PCR. The table records 950,000 to 1,100,000 clones, around 74% of them present only once. CDR1 and CDR2 from the germline V gene are MNHGY and SVAAGI. The CDR3 has 13 residues. V lost 0 bases to trimming and J lost 6 bases, with 5 bases between them. The chain has TRBV6-9 and TRBJ1-4, with D unclear. The receptor's source is a man aged 18-30 years in good health. The sample consisted of memory CD4+ T cells sorted from blood. Subset meaning: CD45RA-negative fraction. The CDR3 reads CASSYSPHEKLFF. The CDR3 nucleotides are TGTGCCAGCAGTTATTCCCCCCATGAAAAACTGTTTTTT.